Shown below are 14 T cell receptor beta chains from a single sample sequenced in a study of blood T cell repertoires in COVID-19. The protocol was immunoSEQ multiplex PCR, while the TCRdb copy is restricted to in-frame clones and leaves out a portion. The sample lists 65,000 or so clones; nearly 80% were seen once. Sequenced input: peripheral blood. All receptors derive from a human donor in a cohort sampled during active COVID-19.

The chain couples TRBV15 to TRBJ2-5, with a weak D call TRBD1 (5 bases). CDR3 length: 15 amino acids. The V end was cut by 0 bases, the J end by 3 bases, with 11 bases between. CDR1 and CDR2 (germline): LNHNV, YYDKDF (reference sequence). CDR3 amino acids: CATSRDVGPEETQYF. CDR3 nucleotide sequence: TGTGCCACCAGCAGAGATGTGGGGCCGGAAGAGACCCAGTACTTC.

This chain joins TRBV7-6 and TRBJ1-2; a weak D match, TRBD1 (5 bases). V shed 1 base and J shed 8 bases, with 14 bases lying between them. The CDR3 totals 14 residues. The V gene's germline CDR1 is SGHVS and CDR2 FNYEAQ. The CDR3 coding sequence is TGTGCCAGCAGCTTAGGGGGGGGGATTGGAGGCTACACCTTC. Translating it yields CASSLGGGIGGYTF.

The V and J genes are TRBV18 and TRBJ1-3; 9 nucleotides align to TRBD1. V shed 6 bases and J 6 bases; nucleotides not matched to a gene: 6. The CDR3 is made up of 14 amino acids. CDR1 is KGHSH, CDR2 LQKENI, per germline. The DNA of the CDR3 is TGTGCCAGCTCCGCGGACAGGGGACAAAACACCATATATTTT. This gives the protein CASSADRGQNTIYF.

The chain links TRBV4-1 to TRBJ1-5; maybe TRBD1 (5 bases). V shed 3 bases and J shed 6 bases, with 9 bases lying between them. This CDR3 spans 13 amino acids. CDR1 is MGHRA, CDR2 YSYEKL, per germline. The CDR3 here is CASSQQGTQPQHF. In DNA form, the CDR3 reads TGCGCCAGCAGCCAGCAGGGAACTCAGCCCCAGCATTTT.

This clone was seen a few times. V gene TRBV27 combines with J gene TRBJ2-1; 11 nucleotides agree with TRBD2. Losses at the gene ends were 6 bases for V and 10 bases for J; bases not matched to a gene: 14. The CDR3 is 16 residues long. Germline-derived CDR1 and CDR2 are MNHEY and SMNVEV (reference sequence). This chain's CDR3 is CASRRKTSGSKGEQFF. The CDR3, as DNA: TGTGCCAGCAGACGGAAAACTAGCGGGAGTAAGGGAGAGCAGTTCTTC.

The gene calls are TRBV28 and TRBJ1-2, with 8 bases that match TRBD1. Trimming cost V 6 bases and J 4 bases; bases outside gene matches: 19. Germline CDR1 and CDR2: MDHEN and SYDVKM. The CDR3 is 18 residues long. DNA for the CDR3: TGTGCCAGCAGCTCTTGGGGGAGGTTGGGGACAGGTTCCTATGGCTACACCTTC. Protein product: CASSSWGRLGTGSYGYTF.

This clone showed up just a few times. This chain joins TRBV2 and TRBJ2-7; TRBD2 is a possible D gene (6 bases). Trimming took off 4 bases at V and 3 bases at J, with 10 bases between the two ends. Germline V gene data show CDR1 as SNHLY and CDR2 as FYNNEI. This CDR3 comprises 13 residues. Written as DNA, the CDR3 is TGTGCCAGCAGTGTGGCGGGGAGCTACGAGCAGTACTTC. Translation gives CASSVAGSYEQYF. Filled out from reference TRBV2 and TRBJ2-7, the complete variable domain reads EPEVTQTPSHQVTQMGQEVILRCVPISNHLYFYWYRQILGQKVEFLVSFYNNEISEKSEIFDDQFSVERPDGSNFTLKIRSTKLEDSAMYFCASSVAGSYEQYFGPGTRLTVT.

A few counts support this clone. This rearrangement joins TRBV3-1 (or the pseudogene TRBV3-2) to TRBJ2-2, with 11 bases identical to TRBD2. The CDR3 is 16 amino acids. V dropped 5 bases and J dropped 7; count of bases not matched to a gene: 9. Germline V gene data show CDR1 as LGHDT and CDR2 as YNNKEL (reference sequence). The CDR3 nucleotides read TGTGCCAGCAGCTATAGCGGGAGGGCCTTAGGCGGGGAGCTGTTTTTT. It translates to CASSYSGRALGGELFF.

The chain has TRBV5-1 and TRBJ2-1, with TRBD2 as a possible D gene (6 bases). Trimming removed 2 bases at V and 0 bases at J, with 9 bases between. Germline CDR1 SGHRS, CDR2 YFSETQ. The CDR3 spans 15 residues. CDR3 loop: CASSLTGSSYNEQFF. DNA of the CDR3: TGCGCCAGCAGCTTAACCGGGAGCTCCTACAATGAGCAGTTCTTC.

The chain has TRBV6-5 and TRBJ1-6, with TRBD1 identical over 9 bases. The CDR3 consists of 15 residues. CDR1 is MNHEY and CDR2 is SVGAGI in the germline V gene. Trimming took 1 base from V and 10 from J; bases not matched to a gene: 5. In DNA form, the CDR3 reads TGTGCCAGCAGTTACTTACAGGGGGCGGAATCACCCCTCCACTTT. Translating it yields CASSYLQGAESPLHF.

The chain is built from TRBV2 and TRBJ2-5, with 8 positions matching TRBD1. This CDR3 region has 16 residues. The germline CDR1 and CDR2 sequences are SNHLY and FYNNEI. The V and J ends lost 3 bases and 4 bases, in that order; junction bases with no gene match: 10. The CDR3 region is CASSDFGQGGGETQYF. For the CDR3, the DNA is TGTGCCAGCAGTGATTTTGGACAGGGAGGTGGAGAGACCCAGTACTTC. Variable domain in full (rest from reference TRBV2 and TRBJ2-5): EPEVTQTPSHQVTQMGQEVILRCVPISNHLYFYWYRQILGQKVEFLVSFYNNEISEKSEIFDDQFSVERPDGSNFTLKIRSTKLEDSAMYFCASSDFGQGGGETQYFGPGTRLLVL.

This chain joins TRBV7-3 and TRBJ2-1, with TRBD2 matching over 9 bases. From germline, CDR1 is SGHTA and CDR2 FQGTGA. With V trimmed by 5 bases and J by 3 bases, 8 bases remained unmatched. The CDR3 spans 16 residues. For the CDR3, the DNA is TGTGCCAGCAGCCGGGGCGGTAGCGGGGGCTACAATGAGCAGTTCTTC. Translated, it gives CASSRGGSGGYNEQFF.

This chain joins TRBV27 and TRBJ1-2; TRBD1 aligns across 9 bases. The germline CDR1 and CDR2 sequences are MNHEY and SMNVEV (reference sequence). V gave up 6 bases and J gave up 6 bases; unmatched junction bases: 5. The CDR3 extends over 13 amino acids. The DNA for the CDR3 is TGTGCCAGCAGACAGGGGGCGACGAATGGCTACACCTTC. Translated, it gives CASRQGATNGYTF.

The rearrangement links TRBV28 to TRBJ1-2, with TRBD1 identical over 11 bases. Germline V CDR1 and CDR2: MDHEN, SYDVKM. The CDR3 length is 15 residues. V trimming: 4 bases; J trimming: 4 bases; junction bases outside the gene matches: 5. The CDR3 sequence is CASSSPGTGGYGYTF. The DNA of the CDR3 is TGTGCCAGCAGTTCCCCGGGGACAGGGGGCTATGGCTACACCTTC.